These T cell receptor beta chains were read from a single sample in a study of blood T cell repertoires in COVID-19. Sequencing was performed with immunoSEQ multiplex PCR; in TCRdb, only in-frame clones are kept and a portion is missing. Here the sample spans around 200,000 clones, around 80% being singletons. Sequenced input: peripheral blood. The receptors stem from a human donor in a cohort sampled during active COVID-19. The CDR3 runs from the conserved cysteine through the conserved F or W. Fields, in order: clone size, V gene, J gene, CDR3 length, D gene, CDR3 DNA, CDR3 protein. The D gene is left open where the match is weak. Size is stated for part of the rows, as once, few or many counts, or as a class when the clone is expanded.

>once|TRBV12-5|TRBJ2-3|17|TRBD1
TGTGCTAGTGGTTTTCTTCGGGACAGGGGGCTCTCAGATACGCAGTATTTT
CASGFLRDRGLSDTQYF
>NA|TRBV6-6|TRBJ1-1|14|TRBD1
TGTGCCAGCACGGACAGGGCCCTCAACACTGAAGCTTTCTTT
CASTDRALNTEAFF
>NA|TRBV7-6|TRBJ2-5|16|NA
TGTGCCAGCAGCCTCCGGGGGAGGGGGAACCAAGAGACCCAGTACTTC
CASSLRGRGNQETQYF
>NA|TRBV6-5|TRBJ2-7|12|NA
TGTGCCAGCAGTTACGGCGGGAACGAGCAGTACTTC
CASSYGGNEQYF
>NA|TRBV6-5|TRBJ1-2|14|TRBD1
TGTGCCAGCAGTTCCCGGGACAGGGCTTATGGCTACACCTTC
CASSSRDRAYGYTF
>once|TRBV29-1|TRBJ1-1|13|NA
TGCAGCGCTTCCCCCGGGTCGGGAACTGAAGCTTTCTTT
CSASPGSGTEAFF
>NA|TRBV27|TRBJ1-2|15|TRBD1
TGTGCCAGCAGTCCAGGGACAGGGGCTAACTATGGCTACACCTTC
CASSPGTGANYGYTF
>NA|TRBV7-2|TRBJ2-7|14|TRBD1
TGTGCCAGCAGCTACCGGGACAGAGCCTACGAGCAGTACTTC
CASSYRDRAYEQYF
>NA|TRBV7-6|TRBJ2-1|16|NA
TGTGCCAGCAGCTTTCCGAATGGGGAGAACTACAATGAGCAGTTCTTC
CASSFPNGENYNEQFF
>NA|TRBV19|TRBJ1-6|14|TRBD1
TGTGCCAGTACCCAGACAGGGGTTAATTCACCCCTCCACTTT
CASTQTGVNSPLHF
>NA|TRBV6-6|TRBJ1-6|16|NA
TGTGCCACACAGGGTAGGGTTGGCCTCAATAATTCACCCCTCCACTTT
CATQGRVGLNNSPLHF
>NA|TRBV30|TRBJ2-7|14|NA
TGTGCCTGGAGAGACCCTCAGGGGCAGTACGAGCAGTACTTC
CAWRDPQGQYEQYF
>NA|TRBV2|TRBJ2-1|15|TRBD2
TGTGCCAGCAGGACAGTAGCGGGTGATTACAATGAGCAGTTCTTC
CASRTVAGDYNEQFF
>NA|TRBV3-1/TRBV3-2|TRBJ1-1|15|NA
TGTGCCAGCAGCCAAGATATAGGCCAACAGACTGAAGCTTTCTTT
CASSQDIGQQTEAFF
>NA|TRBV19|TRBJ1-4|16|NA
TGTGCCAGTAGTAGGCGGCCAATGTCGGGGGGTGAAAAACTGTTTTTT
CASSRRPMSGGEKLFF
>NA|TRBV5-4|TRBJ2-1|16|TRBD2
TGTGCCAGCAGCGATCGGTCGGGGGGGCTCGGAAATGAGCAGTTCTTC
CASSDRSGGLGNEQFF
>NA|TRBV10-2|TRBJ2-3|15|NA
TGCGCCAGCAGCCTTTCTTCCCGGGGGACAGATACGCAGTATTTT
CASSLSSRGTDTQYF
>NA|TRBV4-1|TRBJ2-7|14|TRBD1
TGCGCCAGCAGCCTCCGGGACAGTCCCTACGAGCAGTACTTC
CASSLRDSPYEQYF
>NA|TRBV12-3/TRBV12-4|TRBJ2-5|13|NA
TGTGCCACCAACAGGGCCGACCAAGAGACCCAGTACTTC
CATNRADQETQYF
>NA|TRBV7-8|TRBJ2-6|16|NA
TGTGCCAGCAGCCGAGGGCCGTTCTCTGGGGCCAACGTCCTGACTTTC
CASSRGPFSGANVLTF
>NA|TRBV30|TRBJ2-3|14|NA
TGTGCCTGGAGTGTGGGGGGGGCAGGAGATACGCAGTATTTT
CAWSVGGAGDTQYF
>NA|TRBV12-2|TRBJ1-6|19|NA
TGTGCAAGTCGCACGCTCCGCCCAAGGACTCTCTCCTATAATTCACCCCTCCACTTT
CASRTLRPRTLSYNSPLHF
>NA|TRBV7-3|TRBJ2-1|14|TRBD1
TGTGCCAGCAGCCTGGACAGGGTACCCCATGAGCAGTTCTTC
CASSLDRVPHEQFF
>NA|TRBV19|TRBJ1-1|14|NA
TGTGCCAGTAGTATAAGGGGAGGGAACACTGAAGCTTTCTTT
CASSIRGGNTEAFF
>NA|TRBV5-4|TRBJ1-6|16|TRBD1
TGTGCCAGCAGCTTAACCGGGACAGCCTATAATTCACCCCTCCACTTT
CASSLTGTAYNSPLHF
>NA|TRBV6-5|TRBJ1-2|14|TRBD1
TGTGCCAGCAGCTACGGGGACAGAGGGGAGACCTACACCTTC
CASSYGDRGETYTF
>NA|TRBV2|TRBJ1-2|14|TRBD1
TGTGCCAGCAGTGAGACAGGGTCAGATTATGGCTACACCTTC
CASSETGSDYGYTF
>NA|TRBV4-1|TRBJ2-1|14|NA
TGCGCCAGCAGCCCGCTGATACCAGACAATGAGCAGTTCTTC
CASSPLIPDNEQFF
>NA|TRBV3-1/TRBV3-2|TRBJ2-1|17|TRBD2
TGTGCCAGCAGCCCCAGGGGTAGCGGGGCCTCTGCGAATGAGCAGTTCTTC
CASSPRGSGASANEQFF
>NA|TRBV11-2|TRBJ1-2|17|NA
TGTGCCAGCACCCTAGCCAAGGGTGAAGGAGGTACCTATGGCTACACCTTC
CASTLAKGEGGTYGYTF
>NA|TRBV7-2|TRBJ2-7|14|TRBD1
TGTGCCAGCAGCTTTCCGACAGGGACGAACGAGCAGTACTTC
CASSFPTGTNEQYF
>NA|TRBV3-1/TRBV3-2|TRBJ2-7|15|TRBD1
TGTGCCAGCAGCCGCGGGACAGGGGCTTCCTACGAGCAGTACTTC
CASSRGTGASYEQYF
>NA|TRBV3-1/TRBV3-2|TRBJ1-4|20|NA
TGTGCCAGCAGCCAAGAAGGTCGGGGGTGGTTGCGCGGTACTAATGAAAAACTGTTTTTT
CASSQEGRGWLRGTNEKLFF